This T cell receptor beta chain appears in the sequencing data of a study of blood T cell repertoires in COVID-19. J lost 9 bases, V lost 3 bases, and 7 bases had no gene match. The CDR3 has 15 residues. Germline CDR1 reads MNHNS; CDR2 reads SASEGT. As processed by the authors: Researchers report that nucleated cell counts were estimated from reference gene primer amplification. Only in-frame clones appear in the TCRdb table, and some are missing; sequencing was by immunoSEQ multiplex PCR. From that table come the V and J calls and clone size; the DNA was used to work out D and trimming. The data hold about 370,000 clones, with approximately 88% observed a single time. This clone turned up a few times. Seattle patients were enrolled while actively infected and followed longitudinally.

The J gene is TRBJ1-6, the V gene TRBV6-1, with 8 bases aligning to TRBD1. Sample: peripheral blood. The receptor was isolated from a woman younger than 45 with COVID-19, enrolled during active disease. The CDR3 sequence is CASSETDRGASPLHF. The CDR3, as DNA: TGTGCCAGCAGTGAGACCGACAGGGGTGCTTCACCCCTCCACTTT.